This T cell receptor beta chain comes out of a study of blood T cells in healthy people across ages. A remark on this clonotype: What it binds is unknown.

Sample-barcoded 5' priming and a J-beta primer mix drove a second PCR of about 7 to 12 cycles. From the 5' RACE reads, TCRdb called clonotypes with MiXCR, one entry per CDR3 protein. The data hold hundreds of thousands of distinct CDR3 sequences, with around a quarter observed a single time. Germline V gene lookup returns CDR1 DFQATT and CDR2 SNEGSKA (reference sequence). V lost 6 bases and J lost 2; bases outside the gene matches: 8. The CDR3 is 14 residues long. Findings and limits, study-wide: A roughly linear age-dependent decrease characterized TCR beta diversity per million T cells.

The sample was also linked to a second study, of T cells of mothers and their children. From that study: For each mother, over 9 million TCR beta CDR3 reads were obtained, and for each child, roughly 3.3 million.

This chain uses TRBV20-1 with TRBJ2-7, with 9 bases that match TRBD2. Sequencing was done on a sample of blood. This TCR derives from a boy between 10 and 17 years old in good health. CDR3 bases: TGCAGTGCGACCGAGCGGGGGGCGACCTACGAGCAGTACTTC. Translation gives CSATERGATYEQYF.